This T cell receptor beta chain was obtained from a study of follicular helper T cells after annual influenza vaccination. Study-level results: Each annual vaccination recalled recurring oligoclonal ICOS+CD38+ cTfh clonotypes.

This clone was recorded a few times. Its specificity is not known. Germline CDR1 is ENHRY and CDR2 is SYGVKD. V gave up 2 bases and J gave up 3 bases, with 17 bases separating them. The CDR3 spans 17 residues. Measured with immunoSEQ multiplex PCR; TCRdb has only the in-frame clones, and not every one. The profile shows some 10,000 clones, approximately 77% of them singletons. Time point defined: 2014-2015 season, pre-vaccination. Sequenced material: CXCR5- memory CD4+ T cells sorted from blood, taken on the day of influenza vaccination. The J gene is TRBJ1-5, the V gene TRBV10-3; D remains ambiguous. This TCR was recovered from an adult who received the influenza vaccine. The CDR3: CAISEKGLLGNNQPQHF. The CDR3 DNA follows: TGTGCCATCAGTGAGAAAGGTCTCCTAGGGAACAATCAGCCCCAGCATTTT.